The 7 T cell receptor beta chains below were found in one sample sequenced in a study of blood T cell repertoires in COVID-19. The method was immunoSEQ multiplex PCR; TCRdb's version includes in-frame clones alone and lacks a portion of them. The sample has about 120,000 clones, approximately 83% seen once. The sequencing input was peripheral blood. These receptors were taken from a woman aged 70 to 79 with acute or convalescent COVID-19.

The J gene is TRBJ1-2, the V gene TRBV7-9; D is undetermined. The germline V gene has CDR1 SEHNR and CDR2 FQNEAQ (reference sequence). The CDR3 spans 14 residues. Trimming took off 5 bases at V and 8 bases at J, with 18 bases between the two ends. The CDR3 sequence: CASSRTTLTGGYTF. The CDR3, as DNA: TGTGCCAGCAGCCGGACTACCCTAACGGGCGGCTACACCTTC.

The chain links TRBV14 to TRBJ1-2; the D gene is possibly TRBD1 (5 bases). The germline gives CDR1 SGHDN, CDR2 FVKESK. Trimming cost V 4 bases and J 4 bases, with 13 bases left between them. The length of the CDR3 is 14 residues. The CDR3 loop is CASSPGTGVYGYTF. DNA of the CDR3: TGTGCCAGCAGCCCGGGGACGGGAGTCTATGGCTACACCTTC.

The chain combines TRBV15 with TRBJ1-2; D is possibly TRBD1 (6 bases). V gave up 0 bases and J gave up 1 base, with 12 bases separating them. This CDR3 has 16 amino acids. CDR1 and CDR2 from the germline V gene are LNHNV and YYDKDF (reference sequence). The CDR3 region is CATSRDRTASNYGYTF. The CDR3, as DNA: TGTGCCACCAGCAGAGATCGGACAGCGAGTAACTATGGCTACACCTTC.

The chain carries TRBV7-8 and TRBJ2-1; a weak D match, TRBD2 (5 bases). Trimming removed 6 bases at V and 4 bases at J, with 19 bases between. This CDR3 contains 16 residues. Germline V gene sequence: CDR1 SGHVS, CDR2 FQNEAQ. The CDR3 bases are TGTGCCAGCAGAGCCGAACGGGGAGACCGATACAATGAGCAGTTCTTC. It specifies CASRAERGDRYNEQFF.

The chain carries TRBV5-1 and TRBJ1-1; TRBD1 matches 8 bases. Unmatched junction bases numbered 6, after V lost 4 bases and J lost 4 bases. Germline V gene data show CDR1 as SGHRS and CDR2 as YFSETQ. The length of the CDR3 is 14 residues. The DNA for the CDR3 is TGCGCCAGCAGCGTCGGACAGGGCGGCACTGAAGCTTTCTTT. It yields the protein CASSVGQGGTEAFF.

The V gene is TRBV7-2, the J gene TRBJ2-7; D is perhaps TRBD1 (5 bases). The CDR3 has 18 amino acids. The V gene's germline CDR1 is SGHTA and CDR2 FQGNSA. V was pared by 5 bases and J by 6 bases, with 29 bases between. As DNA, the CDR3 is TGTGCCAGCAGCACCCAAGGGGCAGGGCGCCTTAGCTTTAGCGAGCAGTACTTC. Encoded protein: CASSTQGAGRLSFSEQYF. Combining the CDR3 with reference TRBV7-2 and TRBJ2-7 gives the whole variable domain GAGVSQSPSNKVTEKGKDVELRCDPISGHTALYWYRQSLGQGLEFLIYFQGNSAPDKSGLPSDRFSAERTGGSVSTLTIQRTQQEDSAVYLCASSTQGAGRLSFSEQYFGPGTRLTVT.

In DNA form, the CDR3 reads TGTGCCAGCAGCTGGGGCAGAATCTATGGCTACACCTTC. It is translated as CASSWGRIYGYTF. The chain is built from TRBV7-2 and TRBJ1-2, with D possibly being TRBD1 (5 bases). CDR3 length: 13 amino acids. Germline V lookup: CDR1 SGHTA, CDR2 FQGNSA. V shed 4 bases and J shed 4 bases, with 10 bases lying between them. Based on the CDR3 plus reference TRBV7-2 and TRBJ1-2, the full variable domain is GAGVSQSPSNKVTEKGKDVELRCDPISGHTALYWYRQSLGQGLEFLIYFQGNSAPDKSGLPSDRFSAERTGGSVSTLTIQRTQQEDSAVYLCASSWGRIYGYTFGSGTRLTVV.